What follows are 32 T cell receptor beta chains derived from one specimen sequenced in a study of cytomegalovirus exposure and HLA in healthy donors. This PCR relied on a set of 60 Vbeta primers and 13 Jbeta primers. Profiling relied on immunoSEQ multiplex PCR, and the TCRdb table lists in-frame clones only, not all of them. This table has approximately 97,000 clones, about four fifths appearing once. The specimen sequenced was PBMCs. Every receptor here comes from a middle-aged man in good health and CMV-seropositive.

The chain combines TRBV5-1 with TRBJ1-6; 7 bases map to TRBD1. Germline loops: CDR1 SGHRS, CDR2 YFSETQ. The junction had 6 bases not matched to a gene; V was cut back by 0 bases and J by 0 bases. This CDR3 is 18 amino acids long. Here the CDR3 DNA reads TGCGCCAGCAGCTTGGGGCCGGGACAGAGCTCCTATAATTCACCCCTCCACTTT. Amino acid sequence: CASSLGPGQSSYNSPLHF.

The genes are TRBV19 and TRBJ2-2, with unresolved D. The CDR3 covers 12 residues. V lost 2 bases to trimming and J lost 7 bases, with 5 bases between them. Germline V gene sequence: CDR1 LNHDA, CDR2 SQIVND (reference sequence). CDR3 bases: TGTGCCAGTAGTATATTTAGCGGGGAGCTGTTTTTT. Encoded protein: CASSIFSGELFF. The variable domain in full, completed from reference TRBV19 and TRBJ2-2, reads DGGITQSPKYLFRKEGQNVTLSCEQNLNHDAMYWYRQDPGQGLRLIYYSQIVNDFQKGDIAEGYSVSREKKESFPLTVTSAQKNPTAFYLCASSIFSGELFFGEGSRLTVL.

Only one count was recorded for this clone. The rearrangement links TRBV19 to TRBJ2-5, with D maybe TRBD1 (6 bases). The end of the DNA is better explained by TRBJ2-7, so the J call may be wrong. The CDR3 loop spans 14 amino acids. Germline V CDR1 and CDR2: LNHDA, SQIVND (reference sequence). The CDR3 bases are TGTGCCAGTAGTCGGAAAGGGGGTCGCTACGAGCAGTACTTC. Protein: CASSRKGGRYEQYF.

The chain combines TRBV5-1 with TRBJ2-3; D gene unclear. CDR1 is SGHRS, CDR2 YFSETQ, per germline. Deletions cut 4 bases from V and 4 bases from J, with 19 bases between. The CDR3 extends over 16 amino acids. The DNA for the CDR3 is TGCGCCAGCAGCAAAGAGCAGGAAATTGGCTCAGATACGCAGTATTTT. It specifies CASSKEQEIGSDTQYF. Looking up the rest from reference TRBV5-1 and TRBJ2-3 gives the full variable domain: KAGVTQTPRYLIKTRGQQVTLSCSPISGHRSVSWYQQTPGQGLQFLFEYFSETQRNKGNFPGRFSGRQFSNSRSEMNVSTLELGDSALYLCASSKEQEIGSDTQYFGPGTRLTVL.

The chain joins TRBV19 to TRBJ2-1, with 9 bases aligning to TRBD1. CDR1 and CDR2 (germline): LNHDA, SQIVND (reference sequence). The length of the CDR3 is 16 residues. The V and J ends lost 4 bases and 1 base, in that order; junction bases with no gene match: 5. CDR3 nucleotides: TGTGCCAGTAGTAACAGGGGGCTAAGTTCCTACAATGAGCAGTTCTTC. Translated, it gives CASSNRGLSSYNEQFF.

V and J are TRBV19 and TRBJ1-5, with D unresolved. Germline V gene lookup returns CDR1 LNHDA and CDR2 SQIVND (reference sequence). V gave up 2 bases and J gave up 0 bases, with 5 bases separating them. The CDR3 has 14 amino acids. CDR3 in DNA: TGTGCCAGTAGTATACTAGATAGCAATCAGCCCCAGCATTTT. Encoded protein: CASSILDSNQPQHF.

The CDR3 is CASSRWTSGMAEQYF. DNA of the CDR3: TGTGCCAGCAGTCGTTGGACTAGCGGGATGGCCGAGCAGTACTTC. This rearrangement joins TRBV6-5 to TRBJ2-7, with 12 bases fitting TRBD2. The V segment lost 5 bases and the J segment 6 bases; nucleotides outside the gene matches: 8. The CDR3 extends over 15 amino acids. Germline V gene lookup returns CDR1 MNHEY and CDR2 SVGAGI.

The CDR3 DNA sequence: TGTGCCAGCAGTTATGTCGGGACAGGGGGCAATGAGCAGTTCTTC. Residues: CASSYVGTGGNEQFF. The gene calls are TRBV6-6 and TRBJ2-1; 11 nucleotides agree with TRBD1. With V trimmed by 3 bases and J by 6 bases, 4 bases remained unmatched. The CDR3 is 15 residues long. The germline V gene encodes CDR1 MNHNY and CDR2 SVGAGI (reference sequence).

CDR3 coding DNA: TGTGCCAGTAGTATAAGTTCCAGGGGGCTGCTCAATGAGCAGTTCTTC. Translating gives CASSISSRGLLNEQFF. The chain links TRBV19 to TRBJ2-1; 8 bases are shared with TRBD1. CDR1 is LNHDA and CDR2 is SQIVND in the germline V gene (reference sequence). After removal of 2 bases from V and 6 bases from J, the junction contained 9 bases not matched to a gene. This CDR3 is 16 amino acids long.

CDR3 sequence (DNA): TGTGCCAGCAGCTTAGCGAGGACATCGAACACCGGGGAGCTGTTTTTT. This sequence encodes CASSLARTSNTGELFF. This chain connects TRBV7-9 to TRBJ2-2; TRBD1 might be the D (5 bases). V was shortened by 0 bases and J by 0 bases, with 8 bases between the two germline ends. This CDR3 contains 16 residues. In germline, CDR1 is SEHNR, CDR2 FQNEAQ (reference sequence). Filled out from reference TRBV7-9 and TRBJ2-2, the complete variable domain reads DTGVSQNPRHKITKRGQNVTFRCDPISEHNRLYWYRQTLGQGPEFLTYFQNEAQLEKSRLLSDRFSAERPKGSFSTLEIQRTEQGDSAMYLCASSLARTSNTGELFFGEGSRLTVL.

J is TRBJ1-3 and V is TRBV5-5; D call uncertain. The germline V gene has CDR1 SGHKS and CDR2 YYEKEE (reference sequence). Deletions cut 0 bases from V and 1 base from J, with 11 bases between. The CDR3 has 16 amino acids. CDR3 region: CASSLAWTSSGNTIYF. The CDR3 DNA is TGTGCCAGCAGCTTGGCTTGGACTAGTTCTGGAAACACCATATATTTT.

Comment on this clone: Other nucleotide sequences from this sample produce the same CDR3. The CDR3 region is CASSLVAYEQYF. CDR3 nucleotides: TGTGCCAGCAGCTTAGTCGCCTACGAGCAGTACTTC. V is TRBV7-8 and J is TRBJ2-7; D is uncertain. Germline lookup yields CDR1 SGHVS and CDR2 FQNEAQ. CDR3 size: 12 residues. Trimming removed 1 base at V and 2 bases at J, with 3 bases between.

This clone came up a few times. V usage is TRBV19 and J usage is TRBJ1-1, with 9 bases lining up with TRBD1. Trimming removed 9 bases from V and 5 bases from J; junction bases left unmatched: 4. In germline, CDR1 is LNHDA, CDR2 SQIVND (reference sequence). CDR3 length: 12 residues. The CDR3 DNA is TGTGCCAGCAACAGGGGGCGGACTGAAGCTTTCTTT. Translating gives CASNRGRTEAFF.

This rearrangement joins TRBV5-5 to TRBJ2-1; 8 bases line up with TRBD2. The CDR3 totals 16 residues. V was clipped by 4 bases and J by 6 bases; unmatched bases: 12. From germline, CDR1 is SGHKS and CDR2 YYEKEE (reference sequence). Here the CDR3 DNA reads TGTGCCAGCAGCGGGCCCCCAGCGGGAGCAGGCAATGAGCAGTTCTTC. Translation: CASSGPPAGAGNEQFF. Combining the CDR3 with reference TRBV5-5 and TRBJ2-1 gives the whole variable domain DAGVTQSPTHLIKTRGQQVTLRCSPISGHKSVSWYQQVLGQGPQFIFQYYEKEERGRGNFPDRFSARQFPNYSSELNVNALLLGDSALYLCASSGPPAGAGNEQFFGPGTRLTVL.

The chain links TRBV12-5 to TRBJ1-1; 8 bases agree with TRBD1. From germline, CDR1 is LGHNT and CDR2 FRNRAP. The CDR3 is 12 amino acids. V shed 6 bases and J 7 bases; nucleotides not matched to a gene: 4. Written as DNA, the CDR3 is TGTGCTAGTGGACAGGGGGTCGGTGAAGCTTTCTTT. This encodes CASGQGVGEAFF. Using reference TRBV12-5 and TRBJ1-1 for the parts outside the CDR3, the full variable domain is DARVTQTPRHKVTEMGQEVTMRCQPILGHNTVFWYRQTMMQGLELLAYFRNRAPLDDSGMPKDRFSAEMPDATLATLKIQPSEPRDSAVYFCASGQGVGEAFFGQGTRLTVV.

The genes are TRBV5-1 and TRBJ1-2, with unresolved D. This CDR3 is 13 amino acids long. V was clipped by 1 base and J by 4 bases, with 8 bases between them. Germline V lookup: CDR1 SGHRS, CDR2 YFSETQ. As DNA, the CDR3 is TGCGCCAGCAGCTTGTCCGTTAGCTATGGCTACACCTTC. The encoded protein is CASSLSVSYGYTF. The full variable domain, rest sourced from reference TRBV5-1 and TRBJ1-2, is KAGVTQTPRYLIKTRGQQVTLSCSPISGHRSVSWYQQTPGQGLQFLFEYFSETQRNKGNFPGRFSGRQFSNSRSEMNVSTLELGDSALYLCASSLSVSYGYTFGSGTRLTVV.

This clone was found a few times. The chain joins TRBV28 to TRBJ2-4, with 10 bases that match TRBD1. J gave up 3 bases and V 5 bases, and 7 bases lay outside the gene matches. There are 16 residues in the CDR3. Germline V gene sequence: CDR1 MDHEN, CDR2 SYDVKM. The CDR3 region is CASSIRQGAGKNIQYF. CDR3 in DNA: TGTGCCAGCAGTATTAGACAGGGGGCAGGCAAAAACATTCAGTACTTC.

V is TRBV6-5 and J is TRBJ2-3, with TRBD2 matching 7 bases. Germline-derived CDR1 and CDR2 are MNHEY and SVGAGI. J lost 1 base, V lost 5 bases, and 3 bases had no gene match. This CDR3 is built from 14 residues. The CDR3 DNA follows: TGTGCCAGCAGTATGGCGGGGGGCACAGATACGCAGTATTTT. This sequence encodes CASSMAGGTDTQYF.

The chain has TRBV7-9 and TRBJ1-1, with 10 bases lining up with TRBD1. The V segment lost 1 base and the J segment 0 bases; nucleotides outside the gene matches: 5. This CDR3 has 17 amino acids. CDR1 and CDR2 from the germline V gene are SEHNR and FQNEAQ (reference sequence). CDR3 amino acids: CASSLGGQGTMNTEAFF. The CDR3 nucleotides are TGTGCCAGCAGCTTAGGGGGACAGGGGACCATGAACACTGAAGCTTTCTTT.

This chain uses TRBV28 with TRBJ1-1; D perhaps matches TRBD1 (5 bases). CDR3 size: 17 residues. Per germline, CDR1 MDHEN and CDR2 SYDVKM. Trimming pared 3 bases from V and 3 bases from J, leaving 20 bases between. The CDR3 protein is CASSLWRGGGGDTEAFF. The CDR3 nucleotides are TGTGCCAGCAGTTTGTGGCGGGGGGGTGGGGGTGACACTGAAGCTTTCTTT.

The genes are TRBV5-6 and TRBJ2-7, with TRBD2 matching over 12 bases. This CDR3 is 17 amino acids long. V lost 0 bases and J lost 3; bases outside the gene matches: 7. Germline V gene sequence: CDR1 SGHDT, CDR2 YYEEEE. The CDR3 here is CASSLGLAGDWYYEQYF. The CDR3 DNA follows: TGTGCCAGCAGCTTGGGACTAGCGGGGGACTGGTACTACGAGCAGTACTTC.

This chain links TRBV7-3 with TRBJ2-3, with a weak D call TRBD1 (5 bases). Germline CDR1 reads SGHTA; CDR2 reads FQGTGA. This CDR3 has 14 residues. The V and J ends lost 1 base and 5 bases respectively, with 10 bases between them. The CDR3 sequence: CASSLKGREDTQYF. The CDR3 coding sequence is TGTGCCAGCAGCTTAAAAGGCAGGGAAGATACGCAGTATTTT.

The chain combines TRBV28 with TRBJ1-3; 7 bases match TRBD1. V was pared by 5 bases and J by 5 bases, with 3 bases of the junction left unmatched. The CDR3 is 13 residues long. Germline V lookup: CDR1 MDHEN, CDR2 SYDVKM. This CDR3 reads CASSQGQRNTIYF. DNA of the CDR3: TGTGCCAGCAGTCAGGGACAGCGAAACACCATATATTTT.

The chain couples TRBV9 to TRBJ2-1; a weak D match, TRBD1 (5 bases). CDR1 is SGDLS and CDR2 is YYNGEE in the germline V gene. Trimming shortened V by 0 bases and J by 3 bases, and 10 bases separated the two germline ends. This CDR3 has 15 residues. The CDR3 coding sequence is TGTGCCAGCAGCGTAGAAGGGGCCGACTACAATGAGCAGTTCTTC. Translating it yields CASSVEGADYNEQFF.

The chain links TRBV7-2 to TRBJ2-1; maybe TRBD1 (6 bases). Germline CDR1 and CDR2: SGHTA and FQGNSA. This CDR3 has 12 amino acids. Between the trimmed V and J ends, which lost 2 bases and 15 bases, there was a span of 14 bases. The CDR3 region is CASSLYGTIGFF. CDR3 bases: TGTGCCAGCAGCTTATACGGGACAATCGGGTTCTTC.

The V call is TRBV2, the J call TRBJ2-5, with D possibly matching TRBD2 (5 bases). Trimming took 3 bases from V and 2 from J, leaving 10 bases between them. The CDR3 sequence is 14 residues long. Germline CDR1 and CDR2: SNHLY and FYNNEI. In DNA, the CDR3 is TGTGCCAGCAGTGAGGAAACTAGTCAAGAGACCCAGTACTTC. Amino acids: CASSEETSQETQYF.

CDR3 sequence: CASSPGLTYGYTF. The CDR3 DNA reads as TGTGCCAGCAGCCCGGGACTGACCTATGGCTACACCTTC. V and J are TRBV6-5 and TRBJ1-2; maybe TRBD1 (5 bases). The V gene's germline CDR1 is MNHEY and CDR2 SVGAGI. The CDR3 consists of 13 residues. Deletions cut 6 bases from V and 4 bases from J, with 12 bases between.

The chain links TRBV29-1 to TRBJ1-1, with D unclear. The CDR3 length is 13 residues. V was cut by 0 bases and J by 5 bases, with 10 bases left in between. From germline, CDR1 is SQVTM and CDR2 ANQGSEA. This chain's CDR3 is CSVEEGSGTEAFF. In DNA, the CDR3 is TGCAGCGTTGAAGAGGGGAGTGGGACTGAAGCTTTCTTT. Combining the CDR3 with reference TRBV29-1 and TRBJ1-1 gives the whole variable domain SAVISQKPSRDICQRGTSLTIQCQVDSQVTMMFWYRQQPGQSLTLIATANQGSEATYESGFVIDKFPISRPNLTFSTLTVSNMSPEDSSIYLCSVEEGSGTEAFFGQGTRLTVV.

This sequence joins TRBV7-8 and TRBJ1-5; 7 bases map to TRBD1. This CDR3 is 14 amino acids long. Germline V lookup: CDR1 SGHVS, CDR2 FQNEAQ. V lost 5 bases to trimming and J lost 4 bases; unmatched junction nucleotides: 5. The CDR3 is CASSQGGFNQPQHF. The CDR3 region has the DNA TGTGCCAGCAGCCAAGGGGGCTTTAATCAGCCCCAGCATTTT. The full variable domain, completed using reference TRBV7-8 and TRBJ1-5, is GAGVSQSPRYKVAKRGQDVALRCDPISGHVSLFWYQQALGQGPEFLTYFQNEAQLDKSGLPSDRFFAERPEGSVSTLKIQRTQQEDSAVYLCASSQGGFNQPQHFGDGTRLSIL.

The chain uses TRBV5-1 and TRBJ2-7; a possible D gene is TRBD1 (6 bases). Germline V gene data show CDR1 as SGHRS and CDR2 as YFSETQ. The CDR3 consists of 17 residues. Deletions cut 3 bases from V and 0 bases from J, with 19 bases between. The CDR3 nucleotides are TGCGCCAGCAGCTACACGACCGGGACAAAAATCTCCTACGAGCAGTACTTC. It encodes CASSYTTGTKISYEQYF.

The CDR3: CASSPTGRDNEKLFF. Here the CDR3 DNA reads TGCGCCAGCTCCCCAACGGGCAGGGATAATGAAAAACTGTTTTTT. The rearrangement links TRBV5-1 to TRBJ1-4; D might be TRBD1 (5 bases). V lost 7 bases, J lost 4 bases, and 17 bases lay in between. Germline V gives CDR1 SGHRS, CDR2 YFSETQ. The CDR3 length is 15 residues.

With regard to this clone: At one end, the junction sequence differs from germline, possibly due to a read error. The rearrangement links TRBV27 to TRBJ2-6; possible D gene TRBD1, 6 bases. Germline CDR1 reads MNHEY; CDR2 reads SMNVEV (reference sequence). The CDR3 covers 17 residues. In DNA, the CDR3 is TGTGCCAGCAGTTTCCTAGGGGGAATTGATGGGGCCAACGGCCTGACTTTC. Protein: CASSFLGGIDGANGLTF.